This entry describes one T cell receptor (beta chain). Its antigen is unidentified. Isolation of CD4+ T cells took place after approximately 10 days of culture. Vaccine administered to participants consisted of two doses of either BNT162b2 or mRNA-1273. The method was immunoSEQ multiplex PCR; TCRdb's version includes in-frame clones alone and lacks a portion of them. The data hold about 40,000 clones, with about 63% observed a single time. V gave up 2 bases and J gave up 0 bases, with 8 bases separating them. The CDR3 sequence is 14 residues long. Germline V gene data show CDR1 as SGHDT and CDR2 as YYEEEE. This specimen belongs to a study of vaccination effects on CD4 cells after COVID-19.

The J gene is TRBJ1-1, the V gene TRBV5-6; D ambiguous. The source was CD4+ T cells from PBMCs cultured without peptide, collected after COVID-19 vaccination. The TCR was taken from a human donor who received a COVID-19 vaccine. Here the CDR3 DNA reads TGTGCCAGCAGCTTTTTGGCCATGAACACTGAAGCTTTCTTT. The encoded protein is CASSFLAMNTEAFF.